The 10 T cell receptor beta chains reported below all come from one sample, sequenced in a study of OX40 agonist ivuxolimab in advanced cancers. The method was immunoSEQ multiplex PCR; TCRdb's version includes in-frame clones alone and lacks a portion of them. The sample carries around 16,000 clones, more than 80% recorded once. The sequenced sample was CD4+ or CD8+ T cells sorted from blood, obtained in a trial of the OX40 agonist ivuxolimab. The receptors were sampled from an adult with an advanced solid tumor such as melanoma, head and neck, liver or kidney cancer.

This chain links TRBV25-1 with TRBJ2-5; the D is unclear. The length of the CDR3 is 12 residues. Germline CDR1 is MGHDK and CDR2 is SYGVNS. V gave up 3 bases and J gave up 9 bases, with 11 bases separating them. The CDR3 here is CASSDPRWAQYF. In nucleotides, the CDR3 is TGTGCCAGCAGTGATCCCAGGTGGGCCCAGTACTTC.

This clone was seen once. This rearrangement joins TRBV2 to TRBJ2-5; tentative D call: TRBD1 (5 bases). V was shortened by 6 bases and J by 5 bases, with 19 bases between the two germline ends. Per germline, CDR1 SNHLY and CDR2 FYNNEI. This CDR3 is built from 15 residues. The CDR3, as DNA: TGTGCCAGCAGGAGCCTGGGCAGGGATGTCGAGACCCAGTACTTC. It translates to CASRSLGRDVETQYF.

The chain couples TRBV2 to TRBJ2-3, with unresolved D. This CDR3 spans 15 amino acids. Trimming took 2 bases from V and 6 from J, leaving 15 bases between them. Germline V gene data show CDR1 as SNHLY and CDR2 as FYNNEI. This CDR3 reads CASSESDSLGDTQYF. CDR3 in DNA: TGTGCCAGCAGTGAAAGTGACTCTTTGGGGGATACGCAGTATTTT.

The chain has TRBV4-1 and TRBJ2-5; weak D call: TRBD2 (6 bases). The germline V gene has CDR1 MGHRA and CDR2 YSYEKL. V lost 1 base and J 2 bases, leaving 11 bases between the germline ends. The CDR3 totals 15 residues. For the CDR3, the DNA is TGCGCCAGCAGCCAAGGGTCGGGGAGGCAAGAGACCCAGTACTTC. Protein sequence: CASSQGSGRQETQYF.

The chain uses TRBV4-1 and TRBJ2-1, with D possibly matching TRBD2 (6 bases). Trimming stripped 4 bases from V and 4 bases from J, with 8 bases between. CDR1 and CDR2 from the germline V gene are MGHRA and YSYEKL. CDR3 length: 13 amino acids. The DNA for the CDR3 is TGCGCCAGCAGCCGGGACTTGTACAATGAGCAGTTCTTC. Encoded protein: CASSRDLYNEQFF.

This chain connects TRBV10-3 to TRBJ2-3, with D tentatively TRBD1 (6 bases). V lost 3 bases to trimming and J lost 3 bases, with 10 bases between them. CDR1 and CDR2 from the germline V gene are ENHRY and SYGVKD. CDR3 size: 14 residues. The CDR3 protein is CAISESQGTDTQYF. As DNA, the CDR3 is TGTGCCATCAGTGAAAGTCAGGGGACAGATACGCAGTATTTT.

This rearrangement joins TRBV2 to TRBJ2-7, with unresolved D. V was shortened by 2 bases and J by 0 bases, with 5 bases between the two germline ends. Germline V lookup: CDR1 SNHLY, CDR2 FYNNEI. This CDR3 region has 13 residues. The CDR3 coding sequence is TGTGCCAGCAGTGAACTGAACTCCTACGAGCAGTACTTC. Translation: CASSELNSYEQYF.

A word on this clone: With only one base between it and a far larger clone, this is likely a read error. The sample carries other DNA sequences with the same CDR3. The genes are TRBV5-1 and TRBJ2-5; possibly TRBD2 for D (5 bases). The CDR3 length is 14 residues. CDR1 and CDR2 from the germline V gene are SGHRS and YFSETQ. Trimming pared 2 bases from V and 5 bases from J, leaving 13 bases between. The chain's CDR3 is CASSFGEGPETQYF. In DNA, the CDR3 is TGCGCCAGCAGCTTTGGTGAGGGCCCGGAGACCCAGTACTTC.

In its sample, this clone was seen once. The V gene is TRBV4-1, the J gene TRBJ2-7; no definite D call. CDR1 is MGHRA, CDR2 YSYEKL, per germline. The CDR3 contains 12 residues. Trimming shortened V by 0 bases and J by 2 bases, and 2 bases separated the two germline ends. CDR3 bases: TGCGCCAGCAGCCAAGAACCCTACGAGCAGTACTTC. Translated: CASSQEPYEQYF.

The rearrangement uses TRBV5-4 and TRBJ2-5, with 13 bases matching TRBD2. V was pared by 6 bases and J by 3 bases, with 5 bases of the junction left unmatched. This CDR3 has 15 residues. Germline V gene data show CDR1 as SGHNT and CDR2 as YYREEE (reference sequence). The CDR3 DNA follows: TGTGCCAGCAACCTCGGACTAGCGGGAGAAGAGACCCAGTACTTC. Residues: CASNLGLAGEETQYF.